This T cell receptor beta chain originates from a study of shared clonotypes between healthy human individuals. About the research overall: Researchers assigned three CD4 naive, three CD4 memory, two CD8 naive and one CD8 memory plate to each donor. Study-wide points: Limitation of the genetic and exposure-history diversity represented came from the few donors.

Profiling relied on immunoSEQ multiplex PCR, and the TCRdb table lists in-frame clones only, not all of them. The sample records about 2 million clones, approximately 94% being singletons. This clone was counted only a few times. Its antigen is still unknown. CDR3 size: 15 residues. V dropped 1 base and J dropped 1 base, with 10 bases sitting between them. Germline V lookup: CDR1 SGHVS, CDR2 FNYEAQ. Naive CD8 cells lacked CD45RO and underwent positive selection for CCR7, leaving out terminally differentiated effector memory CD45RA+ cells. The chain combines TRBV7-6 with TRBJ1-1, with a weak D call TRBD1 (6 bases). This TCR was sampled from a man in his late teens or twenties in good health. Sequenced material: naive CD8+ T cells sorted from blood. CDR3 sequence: CASSLEPRGNTEAFF. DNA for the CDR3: TGTGCCAGCAGCTTAGAGCCCAGGGGGAACACTGAAGCTTTCTTT.